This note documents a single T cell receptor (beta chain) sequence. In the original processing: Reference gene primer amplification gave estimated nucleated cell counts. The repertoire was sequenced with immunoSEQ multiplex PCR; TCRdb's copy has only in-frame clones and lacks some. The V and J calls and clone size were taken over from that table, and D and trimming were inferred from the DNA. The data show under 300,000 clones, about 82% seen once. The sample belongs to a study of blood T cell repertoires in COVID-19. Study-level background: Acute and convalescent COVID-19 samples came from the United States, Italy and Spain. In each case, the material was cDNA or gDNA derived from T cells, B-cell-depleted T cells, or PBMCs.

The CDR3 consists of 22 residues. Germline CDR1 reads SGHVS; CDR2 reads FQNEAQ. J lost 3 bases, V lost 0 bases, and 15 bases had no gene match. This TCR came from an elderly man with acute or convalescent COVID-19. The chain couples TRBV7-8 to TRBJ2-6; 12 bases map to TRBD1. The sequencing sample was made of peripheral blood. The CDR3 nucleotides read TGTGCCAGCAGCTTAGCGAACGAGGGTGAGGGGACAGGGGGCTTTGGGGCCAACGTCCTGACTTTC. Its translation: CASSLANEGEGTGGFGANVLTF.